This entry is about one TCR beta chain. The source of the sample is a study of blood T cell repertoires in COVID-19. Clones were read by immunoSEQ multiplex PCR, and TCRdb kept only the in-frame ones, dropping some. The sample yields about 78,000 clones, around 88% seen once. This CDR3 region has 14 residues. Per the germline V gene, CDR1 is SGHNT and CDR2 is YYREEE (reference sequence). V lost 0 bases to trimming and J lost 8 bases; unmatched junction nucleotides: 7. The chain employs TRBV5-4 and TRBJ1-2; 7 bases line up with TRBD1. Material for sequencing was peripheral blood. The clonotype comes from a woman of 80 years or more with active or convalescent COVID-19. DNA of the CDR3: TGTGCCAGCAGCTTGGGACAGGGTGTCGAAGGCTACACCTTC. Amino acid sequence: CASSLGQGVEGYTF.